This T cell receptor beta chain was identified during a study of vaccination effects on CD4 cells after COVID-19. Study-level findings and limits: Convalescent patients numbered few in the study; early post-infection timepoints were missing entirely.

This CDR3 region has 17 residues. Note on this clone: The antigen is undetermined.

The repertoire was sequenced with immunoSEQ multiplex PCR; TCRdb's copy has only in-frame clones and lacks some. The table lists 40,000 to 55,000 clones, more than 65% of them singletons. The culture ran for 10 days before CD4+ T cells were isolated. This person caught SARS-CoV-2 sometime from March to December 2020, and PCR testing confirmed the infection. Participants completed two doses of the BNT162b2 or mRNA-1273 vaccine. Half-medium replacement with IL-2 medium occurred on days 3 and 7. This material consisted of CD4+ T cells from PBMCs cultured without peptide, taken after COVID-19 vaccination. The TCR sequence derives from a human donor who had a prior SARS-CoV-2 infection. The chain employs TRBV21-1 and TRBJ2-7; the table's TRBD1 call for D was not verified on the DNA. TRBV21-1 is a pseudogene. CDR3 protein: CASSKKILRGSVYEQYF. The CDR3 nucleotides read TGTGCCAGCAGCAAAAAAATCCTCAGGGGCAGCGTTTACGAGCAGTACTTC.